This T cell receptor beta chain was sequenced during a study of cytomegalovirus exposure and HLA in healthy donors. This CDR3 has 13 residues. Trimming removed 2 bases from V and 6 bases from J, with 10 bases in between. Per the germline V gene, CDR1 is ENHRY and CDR2 is SYGVKD. Amplification used 60 Vbeta primers and 13 Jbeta primers. Assay: immunoSEQ multiplex PCR; the TCRdb copy retains only in-frame clones and omits some. This table holds under 200,000 clones, around 80% found once. Points from the study as a whole: What a later analysis reportedly showed was that an Asian-associated ancestry cluster had fewer N-insertions than the approximately 670-donor mean. Cytomegalovirus status was reportedly diagnosed by the classifier with high specificity and sensitivity. Sequencing depth across donors, presence/absence analyses assumed, was roughly uniform.

Donors consisted of healthy bone marrow donors. Notes on this clone: The antigen is unknown.

The clonotype was recovered from a woman aged 50 to 65 in good health and CMV-seropositive. Specimen: PBMCs. V and J are TRBV10-3 and TRBJ1-2; D unresolved. The CDR3 reads CAISEQTEDGYTF. In DNA, the CDR3 is TGTGCCATCAGTGAGCAGACGGAGGATGGCTACACCTTC.